This is a list of T cell receptor beta chains from one sample in a study of blood T cell repertoires in COVID-19. The assay was immunoSEQ multiplex PCR, and TCRdb's table has in-frame clones only and misses some. The table includes under 15,000 clones, roughly four fifths detected once. Input material: peripheral blood. Source of these receptors: a middle-aged man with active or convalescent COVID-19. Both conserved end residues are part of each CDR3. The D gene is left open where the match is weak. Expanded clones get a size class; other rows say once, few or many, or leave the size out.

D gene	clone size	V gene	J gene	CDR3 protein	CDR3 DNA
-	-	TRBV5-6	TRBJ2-5	CASSFRGTKETQYF	TGTGCCAGCAGCTTCAGGGGTACGAAAGAGACCCAGTACTTC
TRBD2	-	TRBV6-5	TRBJ2-7	CASSGGDEQYF	TGTGCCAGCAGCGGGGGGGACGAGCAGTACTTC
-	-	TRBV27	TRBJ1-1	CASSLVGGNTEAFF	TGTGCCAGCAGTTTAGTGGGGGGGAACACTGAAGCTTTCTTT
TRBD2	once	TRBV28	TRBJ2-7	CASSLPPLAGGIYEQYF	TGTGCCAGCAGTTTACCCCCACTAGCGGGGGGAATCTACGAGCAGTACTTC
TRBD2	-	TRBV5-6	TRBJ2-1	CASSPFIAGGPYNEQFF	TGTGCCAGCAGCCCCTTTATAGCGGGGGGGCCCTACAATGAGCAGTTCTTC
TRBD2	once	TRBV29-1	TRBJ2-1	CSVEGGGFYNEQFF	TGCAGCGTTGAAGGCGGGGGTTTCTACAATGAGCAGTTCTTC
TRBD1	few	TRBV7-9	TRBJ2-6	CASSPGQASGANVLTF	TGTGCCAGCAGTCCGGGACAGGCCTCTGGGGCCAACGTCCTGACTTTC
-	-	TRBV7-8	TRBJ2-2	CASSPGLVVTGELFF	TGTGCCAGCAGCCCGGGACTTGTAGTTACCGGGGAGCTGTTTTTT
-	-	TRBV29-1	TRBJ2-3	CSVRQDLSTDTQYF	TGCAGCGTGCGACAGGACCTTAGCACAGATACGCAGTATTTT
-	-	TRBV7-9	TRBJ2-1	CASSLGGRDEQFF	TGTGCCAGCAGCTTAGGGGGGCGGGATGAGCAGTTCTTC
TRBD1	-	TRBV11-3	TRBJ2-2	CASSLGQGVSSNTGELFF	TGTGCCAGCAGCTTAGGACAGGGGGTTAGCTCGAACACCGGGGAGCTGTTTTTT
TRBD1	once	TRBV24-1	TRBJ2-1	CATQDRGRLYNEQFF	TGTGCCACCCAAGACAGGGGGCGCCTCTACAATGAGCAGTTCTTC
TRBD1	-	TRBV5-5	TRBJ1-1	CASSLEGDRARLNTEAFF	TGTGCCAGCAGCTTGGAGGGAGACAGGGCGAGATTGAACACTGAAGCTTTCTTT
-	few	TRBV11-3	TRBJ2-7	CASSLEGASTQQYF	TGTGCCAGCAGCTTAGAGGGGGCATCTACGCAGCAGTACTTC
-	-	TRBV14	TRBJ1-2	CASSQVPGNYGYTF	TGTGCCAGCAGCCAAGTTCCAGGGAACTATGGCTACACCTTC
-	once	TRBV7-8	TRBJ1-3	CASSLRSRSGNTIYF	TGTGCCAGCAGCCTCCGAAGTCGGAGCGGAAACACCATATATTTT
-	few	TRBV21-1	TRBJ2-1	CASSAPGQGANEQFF	TGTGCCAGCAGCGCCCCTGGACAGGGGGCTAATGAGCAGTTCTTC
TRBD1	-	TRBV9	TRBJ1-2	CASRDYGTGYGYTF	TGTGCCAGCAGGGATTACGGGACAGGATATGGCTACACCTTC
TRBD2	-	TRBV7-6	TRBJ2-2	CASSLAAGANTGELFF	TGTGCCAGCAGCTTAGCGGCGGGAGCGAACACCGGGGAGCTGTTTTTT
TRBD2	-	TRBV9	TRBJ2-2	CASSPWTSGGSGELFF	TGTGCCAGCAGCCCATGGACTAGCGGGGGTTCCGGGGAGCTGTTTTTT
-	-	TRBV7-3	TRBJ1-4	CASSHGQSNEKLFF	TGTGCCAGCAGCCACGGACAGTCTAATGAAAAACTGTTTTTT
-	-	TRBV2	TRBJ1-5	CASSEWRDNQPQHF	TGTGCCAGCAGTGAGTGGAGAGACAATCAGCCCCAGCATTTT